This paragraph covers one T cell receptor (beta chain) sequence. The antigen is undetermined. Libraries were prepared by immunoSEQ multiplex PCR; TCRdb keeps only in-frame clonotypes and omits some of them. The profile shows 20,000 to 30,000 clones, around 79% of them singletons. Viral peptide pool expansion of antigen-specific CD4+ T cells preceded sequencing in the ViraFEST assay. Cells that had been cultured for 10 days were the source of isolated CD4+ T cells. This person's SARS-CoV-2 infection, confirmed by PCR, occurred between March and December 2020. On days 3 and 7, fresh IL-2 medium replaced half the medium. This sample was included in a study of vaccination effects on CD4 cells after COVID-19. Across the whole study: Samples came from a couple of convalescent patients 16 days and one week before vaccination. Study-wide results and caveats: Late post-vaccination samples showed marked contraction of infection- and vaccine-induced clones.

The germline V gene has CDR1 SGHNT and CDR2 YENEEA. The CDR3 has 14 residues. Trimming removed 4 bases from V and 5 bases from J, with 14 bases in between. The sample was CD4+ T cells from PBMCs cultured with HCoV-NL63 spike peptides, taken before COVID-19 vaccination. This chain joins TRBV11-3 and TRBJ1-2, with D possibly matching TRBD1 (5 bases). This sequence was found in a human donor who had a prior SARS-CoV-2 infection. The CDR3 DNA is TGTGCCAGCAGCTCCCGGACACTCCGATATGGCTACACCTTC. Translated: CASSSRTLRYGYTF. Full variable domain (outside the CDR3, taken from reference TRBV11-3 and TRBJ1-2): EAGVVQSPRYKIIEKKQPVAFWCNPISGHNTLYWYLQNLGQGPELLIRYENEEAVDDSQLPKDRFSAERLKGVDSTLKIQPAELGDSAVYLCASSSRTLRYGYTFGSGTRLTVV.